The next 13 T cell receptor beta chains were all read from a single sample in a study of T cells in Graves' hyperthyroidism and ophthalmopathy. RNA transcripts yielded amplified TCR beta CDR3 regions. During a first-round RT-PCR of the TCR CDR3, the HTBI primer set was used. TCRdb re-called the multiplex PCR reads through MiXCR, storing one row per CDR3 protein. The sample has roughly 380,000 distinct CDR3 sequences, about 15% seen once. Sequencing input: blood. These receptors came from a woman aged 60-75 years with Graves' hyperthyroidism.

J is TRBJ2-1 and V is TRBV19; TRBD2 matches 8 bases. Unmatched junction bases numbered 8, after V lost 5 bases and J lost 5 bases. The CDR3 loop spans 15 amino acids. CDR1 and CDR2 (germline): LNHDA, SQIVND (reference sequence). The CDR3 DNA reads TGTGCCAGTAGTCTCGGGAGGGCCGGTAACAATGAGCAGTTCTTC. This gives the protein CASSLGRAGNNEQFF.

This clonotype was picked up a small number of times. This chain links TRBV19 with TRBJ2-1; maybe TRBD2 (5 bases). The ends were cut back, 2 bases at V and 0 bases at J, with 8 bases in the middle. The CDR3 totals 15 residues. Germline assignment: CDR1 LNHDA and CDR2 SQIVND (reference sequence). The DNA of the CDR3 is TGTGCCAGTAGTATAACCGGGATCTCCTACAATGAGCAGTTCTTC. Amino acid sequence: CASSITGISYNEQFF.

Remarks on this clonotype: Being one base from a much bigger clone, this may be a read error. The rearrangement joins TRBV30 to TRBJ1-4; 7 nucleotides line up with TRBD1. CDR3 length equals 13 residues. The germline CDR1 and CDR2 sequences are GTSNPN and SVGIG (reference sequence). The trim removed 7 bases at V and 10 bases at J, leaving 12 bases unmatched. The DNA for the CDR3 is TGTGCCTCGAGACGGGACAGCGCCGGAAAACTGTTTTTT. This encodes CASRRDSAGKLFF.

This clonotype was detected many times. This rearrangement joins TRBV5-6 to TRBJ2-5, with 8 bases fitting TRBD2. The CDR3 has 13 amino acids. Trimming at V came to 3 bases and at J to 7 bases, leaving 5 bases not matched to a gene. Germline V gene data show CDR1 as SGHDT and CDR2 as YYEEEE. DNA of the CDR3: TGTGCCAGCAGCTCGGGCAGCGGGGGGACCCAGTACTTC. Its translation: CASSSGSGGTQYF.

This clonotype was picked up many times. This chain joins TRBV28 and TRBJ1-4; no clear D. Germline V CDR1 and CDR2: MDHEN, SYDVKM. The V and J ends lost 4 bases and 0 bases respectively, with 9 bases between them. This CDR3 has 15 residues. CDR3 sequence reads: CASSSGVATNEKLFF. The CDR3 DNA follows: TGTGCCAGCAGTTCCGGCGTCGCAACTAATGAAAAACTGTTTTTT.

Many counts were recorded for this clonotype. This chain joins TRBV28 and TRBJ2-2; D is possibly TRBD2 (5 bases). The CDR3 consists of 14 residues. V was clipped by 8 bases and J by 0 bases, with 10 bases between them. Germline V lookup: CDR1 MDHEN, CDR2 SYDVKM. CDR3 DNA sequence: TGTGCCAGCTTTAGCGCCACGAACACCGGGGAGCTGTTTTTT. It codes for CASFSATNTGELFF.

This clonotype has a count of ten or more. Its ends do not fully match the called genes, so a read error is possible. This chain uses TRBV28 with TRBJ2-1; 11 bases fit TRBD2. Per germline, CDR1 MDHEN and CDR2 SYDVKM. This CDR3 has 14 amino acids. Written as DNA, the CDR3 is TGTGCCAGCACCCTAGCGGGAGGTGTCGGTGAGCAGCTCTTC. This encodes CASTLAGGVGEQLF.

The rearrangement links TRBV24-1 to TRBJ2-5; 9 bases fit TRBD1. Germline CDR1 and CDR2: KGHDR and SFDVKD. The CDR3 runs to 15 residues. V lost 2 bases to trimming and J lost 2 bases; unmatched junction nucleotides: 2. The CDR3 spells CATSDYDRGQETQYF. The CDR3 DNA follows: TGTGCCACCAGTGATTACGACAGGGGGCAAGAGACCCAGTACTTC.

This chain links TRBV7-9 with TRBJ2-2, with 16 bases lining up with TRBD2. The CDR3 is 16 amino acids. CDR1 is SEHNR and CDR2 is FQNEAQ in the germline V gene (reference sequence). Trimming took 5 bases from V and 7 from J; bases not matched to a gene: 4. CDR3 nucleotide sequence: TGTGCCAGCAGCGTGGGACTAGCGGGAGGGGGCGGGGAGCTGTTTTTT. As protein: CASSVGLAGGGGELFF.

This sequence joins TRBV19 and TRBJ2-7, with 7 bases aligning to TRBD2. Germline V lookup: CDR1 LNHDA, CDR2 SQIVND (reference sequence). The CDR3 sequence is 11 residues long. With 10 bases clipped from V and 5 bases from J, the junction kept 5 bases outside the gene matches. The chain's CDR3 is CATRDYDEQYF. CDR3 nucleotides: TGTGCCACTCGGGACTACGACGAGCAGTACTTC.

The chain employs TRBV7-3 and TRBJ2-7; 10 bases line up with TRBD1. Germline lookup yields CDR1 SGHTA and CDR2 FQGTGA. This CDR3 is 15 amino acids long. V gave up 5 bases and J gave up 5 bases; unmatched junction bases: 9. The CDR3 DNA reads TGTGCCAGCAGCCCAGCAGGGACAGGGGTCCACGAGCAGTACTTC. It codes for CASSPAGTGVHEQYF.

This clonotype showed up many times. This chain connects TRBV13 to TRBJ1-2; D is unresolved. Germline V gene data show CDR1 as PRHDT and CDR2 as FYEKMQ (reference sequence). The length of the CDR3 is 17 residues. V was shortened by 5 bases and J by 3 bases, with 22 bases between the two germline ends. This chain's CDR3 is CASSNLPGPVLDYGYTF. The DNA for the CDR3 is TGTGCCAGCAGCAACCTTCCCGGGCCGGTCCTGGACTATGGCTACACCTTC.

This clonotype was detected only a few times. At one end the junction does not follow the germline gene, possibly because of a read error. This rearrangement joins TRBV3-1 to TRBJ1-2; no reliable D call. The length of the CDR3 is 11 residues. Germline CDR1 is LGHDT and CDR2 is YNNKEL (reference sequence). In DNA form, the CDR3 reads TGTGCCAGCTCCTCGGACGGTGGTGTCGCCTTC. As protein: CASSSDGGVAF.